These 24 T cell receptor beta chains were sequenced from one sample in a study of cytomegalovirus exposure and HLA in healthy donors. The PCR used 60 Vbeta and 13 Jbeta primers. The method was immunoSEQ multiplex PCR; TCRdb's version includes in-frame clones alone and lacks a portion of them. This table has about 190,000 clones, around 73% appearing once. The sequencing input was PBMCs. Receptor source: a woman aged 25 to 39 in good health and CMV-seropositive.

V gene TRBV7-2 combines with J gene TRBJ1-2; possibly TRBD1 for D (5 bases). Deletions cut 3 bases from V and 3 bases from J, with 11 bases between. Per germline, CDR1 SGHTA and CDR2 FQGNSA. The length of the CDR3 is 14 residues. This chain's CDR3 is CASSFSGGHYGYTF. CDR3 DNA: TGTGCCAGCAGCTTCTCGGGGGGACACTATGGCTACACCTTC. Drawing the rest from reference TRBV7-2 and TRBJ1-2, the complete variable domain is GAGVSQSPSNKVTEKGKDVELRCDPISGHTALYWYRQSLGQGLEFLIYFQGNSAPDKSGLPSDRFSAERTGGSVSTLTIQRTQQEDSAVYLCASSFSGGHYGYTFGSGTRLTVV.

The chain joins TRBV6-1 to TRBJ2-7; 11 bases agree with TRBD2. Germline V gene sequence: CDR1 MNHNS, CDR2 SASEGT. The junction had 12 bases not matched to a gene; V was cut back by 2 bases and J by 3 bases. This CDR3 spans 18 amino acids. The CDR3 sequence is CASSETGIAGGSLYEQYF. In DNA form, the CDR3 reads TGTGCCAGCAGTGAAACAGGAATAGCGGGAGGGAGTCTCTACGAGCAGTACTTC.

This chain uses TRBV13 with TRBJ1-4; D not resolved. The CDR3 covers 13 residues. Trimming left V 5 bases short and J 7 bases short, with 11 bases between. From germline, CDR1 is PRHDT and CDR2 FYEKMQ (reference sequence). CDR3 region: CASSKGGSEKLFF. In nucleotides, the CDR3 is TGTGCCAGCAGCAAGGGAGGGTCTGAAAAACTGTTTTTT.

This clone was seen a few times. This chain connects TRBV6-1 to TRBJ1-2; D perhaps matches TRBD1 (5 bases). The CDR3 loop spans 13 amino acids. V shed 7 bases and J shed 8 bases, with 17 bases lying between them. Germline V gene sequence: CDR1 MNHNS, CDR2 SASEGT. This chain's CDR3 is CASTLLGGVGYTF. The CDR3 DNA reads TGTGCCAGCACGTTGTTGGGGGGGGTCGGCTACACCTTC.

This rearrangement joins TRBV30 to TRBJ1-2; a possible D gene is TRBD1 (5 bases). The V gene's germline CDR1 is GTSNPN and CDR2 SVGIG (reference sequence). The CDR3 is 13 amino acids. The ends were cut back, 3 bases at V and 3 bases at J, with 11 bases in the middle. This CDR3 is CAWSPRGDYGYTF. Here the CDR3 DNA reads TGTGCCTGGAGCCCTCGGGGGGACTATGGCTACACCTTC.

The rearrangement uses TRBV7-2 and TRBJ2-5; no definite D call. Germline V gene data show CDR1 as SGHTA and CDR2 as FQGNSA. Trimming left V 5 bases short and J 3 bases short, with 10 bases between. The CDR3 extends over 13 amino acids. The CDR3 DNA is TGTGCCAGCAGCCCACAGCCTAAAGAGACCCAGTACTTC. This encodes CASSPQPKETQYF.

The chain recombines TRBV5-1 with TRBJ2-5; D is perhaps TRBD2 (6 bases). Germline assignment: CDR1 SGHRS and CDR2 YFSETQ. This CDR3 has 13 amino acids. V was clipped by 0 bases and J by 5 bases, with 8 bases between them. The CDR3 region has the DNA TGCGCCAGCAGCTTGGGGGGGAGGGAGACCCAGTACTTC. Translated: CASSLGGRETQYF.

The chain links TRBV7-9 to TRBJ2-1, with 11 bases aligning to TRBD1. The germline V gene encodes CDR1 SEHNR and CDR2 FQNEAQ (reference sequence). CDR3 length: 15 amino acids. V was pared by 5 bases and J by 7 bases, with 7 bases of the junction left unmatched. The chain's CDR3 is CASSQGTGGRNEQFF. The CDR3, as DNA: TGTGCCAGCAGCCAGGGGACAGGGGGAAGGAATGAGCAGTTCTTC.

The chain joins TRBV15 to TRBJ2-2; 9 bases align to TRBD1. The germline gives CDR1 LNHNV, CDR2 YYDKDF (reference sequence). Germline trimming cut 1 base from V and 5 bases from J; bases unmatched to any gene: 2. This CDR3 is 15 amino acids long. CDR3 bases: TGTGCCACCAGCAGAGGGACAGGGGTAACCGGGGAGCTGTTTTTT. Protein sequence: CATSRGTGVTGELFF.

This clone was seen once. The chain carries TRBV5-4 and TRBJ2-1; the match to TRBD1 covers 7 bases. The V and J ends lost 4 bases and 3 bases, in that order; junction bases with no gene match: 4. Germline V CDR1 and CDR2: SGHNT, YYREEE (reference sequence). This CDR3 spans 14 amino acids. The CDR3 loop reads CASSPGTDYNEQFF. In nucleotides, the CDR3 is TGTGCCAGCAGCCCGGGGACAGACTACAATGAGCAGTTCTTC.

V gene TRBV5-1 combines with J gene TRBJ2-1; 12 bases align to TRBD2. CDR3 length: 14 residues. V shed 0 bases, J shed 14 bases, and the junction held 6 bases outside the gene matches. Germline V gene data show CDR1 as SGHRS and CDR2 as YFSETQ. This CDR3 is CASSLAASGGAEFF. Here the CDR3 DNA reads TGCGCCAGCAGCTTGGCCGCTAGCGGGGGGGCGGAGTTCTTC.

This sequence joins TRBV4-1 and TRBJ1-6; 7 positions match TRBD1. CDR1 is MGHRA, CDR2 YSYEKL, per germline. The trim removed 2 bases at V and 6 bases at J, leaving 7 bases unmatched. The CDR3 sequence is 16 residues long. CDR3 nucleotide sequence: TGCGCCAGCAGCCAAACTGAAGGGGGCGTTAATTCACCCCTCCACTTT. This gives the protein CASSQTEGGVNSPLHF.

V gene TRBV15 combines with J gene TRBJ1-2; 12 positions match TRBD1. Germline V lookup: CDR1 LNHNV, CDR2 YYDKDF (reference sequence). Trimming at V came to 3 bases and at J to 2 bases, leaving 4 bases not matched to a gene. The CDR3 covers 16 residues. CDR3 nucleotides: TGTGCCACCAGCAGGTTGGGACAGGGGGCCAACTATGGCTACACCTTC. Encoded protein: CATSRLGQGANYGYTF.

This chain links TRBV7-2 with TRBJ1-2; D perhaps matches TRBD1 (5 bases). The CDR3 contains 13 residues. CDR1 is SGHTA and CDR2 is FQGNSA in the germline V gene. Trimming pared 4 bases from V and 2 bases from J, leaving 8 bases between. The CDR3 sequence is CASSSGQNYGYTF. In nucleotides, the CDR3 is TGTGCCAGCAGCTCCGGACAAAACTATGGCTACACCTTC.

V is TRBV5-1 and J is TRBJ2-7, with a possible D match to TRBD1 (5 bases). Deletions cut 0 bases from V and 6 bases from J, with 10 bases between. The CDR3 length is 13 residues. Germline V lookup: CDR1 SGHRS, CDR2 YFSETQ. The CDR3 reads CASSLGQPREQYF. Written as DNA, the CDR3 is TGCGCCAGCAGCTTGGGACAGCCCCGCGAGCAGTACTTC. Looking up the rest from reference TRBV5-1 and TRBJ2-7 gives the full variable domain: KAGVTQTPRYLIKTRGQQVTLSCSPISGHRSVSWYQQTPGQGLQFLFEYFSETQRNKGNFPGRFSGRQFSNSRSEMNVSTLELGDSALYLCASSLGQPREQYFGPGTRLTVT.

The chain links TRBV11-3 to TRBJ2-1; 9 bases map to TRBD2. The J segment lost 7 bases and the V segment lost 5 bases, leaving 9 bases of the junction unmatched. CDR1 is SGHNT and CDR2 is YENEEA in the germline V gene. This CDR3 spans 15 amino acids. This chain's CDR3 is CASSPGTSTGNEQFF. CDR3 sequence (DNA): TGTGCCAGCAGCCCAGGGACTAGCACGGGAAATGAGCAGTTCTTC.

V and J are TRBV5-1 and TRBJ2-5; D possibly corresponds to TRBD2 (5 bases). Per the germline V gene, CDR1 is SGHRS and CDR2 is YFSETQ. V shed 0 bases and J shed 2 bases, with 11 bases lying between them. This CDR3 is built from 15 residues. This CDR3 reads CASSLVPGSQETQYF. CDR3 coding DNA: TGCGCCAGCAGCTTGGTTCCGGGGTCACAAGAGACCCAGTACTTC. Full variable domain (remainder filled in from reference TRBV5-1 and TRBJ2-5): KAGVTQTPRYLIKTRGQQVTLSCSPISGHRSVSWYQQTPGQGLQFLFEYFSETQRNKGNFPGRFSGRQFSNSRSEMNVSTLELGDSALYLCASSLVPGSQETQYFGPGTRLLVL.

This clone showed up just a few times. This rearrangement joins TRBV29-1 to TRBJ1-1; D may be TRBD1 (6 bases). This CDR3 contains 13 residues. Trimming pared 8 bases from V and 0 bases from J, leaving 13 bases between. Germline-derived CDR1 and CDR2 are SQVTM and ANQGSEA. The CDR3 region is CSSLQGMNTEAFF. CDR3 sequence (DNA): TGCAGCTCATTGCAGGGGATGAACACTGAAGCTTTCTTT.

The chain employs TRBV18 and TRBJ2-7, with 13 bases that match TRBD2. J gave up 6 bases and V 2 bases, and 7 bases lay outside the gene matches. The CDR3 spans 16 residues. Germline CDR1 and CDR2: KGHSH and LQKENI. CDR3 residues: CASSPMWTSGSSEQYF. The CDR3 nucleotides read TGTGCCAGCTCACCAATGTGGACTAGCGGGAGTAGCGAGCAGTACTTC.

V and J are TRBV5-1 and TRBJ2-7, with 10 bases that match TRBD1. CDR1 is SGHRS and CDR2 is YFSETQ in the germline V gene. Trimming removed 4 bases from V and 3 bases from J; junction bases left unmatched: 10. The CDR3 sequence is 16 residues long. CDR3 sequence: CASSPPTGGFFYEQYF. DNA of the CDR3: TGCGCCAGCAGCCCCCCGACAGGGGGCTTTTTCTACGAGCAGTACTTC.

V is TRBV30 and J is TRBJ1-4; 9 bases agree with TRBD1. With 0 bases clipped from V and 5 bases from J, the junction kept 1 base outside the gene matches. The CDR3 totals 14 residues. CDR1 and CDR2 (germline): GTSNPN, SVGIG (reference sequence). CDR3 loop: CAWSVGTGNEKLFF. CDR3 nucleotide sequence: TGTGCCTGGAGTGTGGGGACAGGGAATGAAAAACTGTTTTTT.

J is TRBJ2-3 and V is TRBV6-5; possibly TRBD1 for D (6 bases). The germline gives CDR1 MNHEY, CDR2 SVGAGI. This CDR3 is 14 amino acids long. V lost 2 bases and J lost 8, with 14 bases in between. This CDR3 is CASSYGTGMGTQYF. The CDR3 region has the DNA TGTGCCAGCAGTTACGGTACAGGGATGGGTACGCAGTATTTT.

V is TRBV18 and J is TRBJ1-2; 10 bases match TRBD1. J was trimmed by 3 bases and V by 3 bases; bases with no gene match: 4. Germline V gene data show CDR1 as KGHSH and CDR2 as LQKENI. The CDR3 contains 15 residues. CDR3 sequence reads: CASSPGQGGYYGYTF. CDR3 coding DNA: TGTGCCAGCTCACCCGGACAGGGGGGATACTATGGCTACACCTTC.

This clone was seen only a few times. The DNA for the CDR3 is TGTGCCAGCAGGTCGACAGGGCTAGGTTCACCCCTCCACTTT. Amino acid sequence: CASRSTGLGSPLHF. The rearrangement joins TRBV6-5 to TRBJ1-6; TRBD1 matches 7 bases. Trimming removed 6 bases from V and 9 bases from J; junction bases left unmatched: 8. This CDR3 is 14 amino acids long. Germline V gene sequence: CDR1 MNHEY, CDR2 SVGAGI.